This T cell receptor beta chain stems from a study of CD8 T cells in Susac syndrome. For the study at large: When their blood was taken, the Susac syndrome patients had either not yet had any therapy, were taking corticosteroids, or were taking intravenous immunoglobulin alone.

Reverse transcription of about 0.5 to 1 ug RNA used random hexamers. TCRdb re-analysed the immunoSEQ multiplex PCR reads in MiXCR, keeping a single row per CDR3 protein. The sample shows around 230,000 distinct CDR3 sequences, 95% to 97% of them seen only once. Unmatched junction bases numbered 9, after V lost 7 bases and J lost 4 bases. CDR3 length: 15 amino acids. The TCR comes from a human donor with Susac syndrome. V and J are TRBV12-3 or TRBV12-4 and TRBJ2-5; 10 bases agree with TRBD2. The source material was CD4+ T cells from PBMCs. As DNA, the CDR3 is TGTGCCAGCACCAAAGGAGCGGGAGGGTTAGAGACCCAGTACTTC. Its protein product is CASTKGAGGLETQYF.